The 23 T cell receptor beta chains given below trace back to one sample, sequenced in a study of beta chain features in type 1 diabetes. The authors reverse transcribed all of the isolated RNA, so sequencing captured expressed TCRB transcripts. Here immunoSEQ multiplex PCR was the method, and the copy in TCRdb shows in-frame clones only, minus some. The sample consists of about 340,000 clones, around 7.6% of them appearing once. The specimen sequenced was central memory CD4+ T cells from blood. The origin of the receptors is a woman in her late teens or twenties in good health.

The table lists this clone with a few counts. V and J are TRBV7-2 and TRBJ2-3; TRBD2 might be the D (5 bases). CDR1 SGHTA and CDR2 FQGNSA come from the germline V gene. V was cut by 2 bases and J by 0 bases, with 9 bases left in between. CDR3 length equals 15 residues. The CDR3 sequence: CASSLRIASTDTQYF. CDR3 in DNA: TGTGCCAGCAGCTTAAGGATAGCGAGCACAGATACGCAGTATTTT.

A few counts support this clone. This chain connects TRBV28 to TRBJ2-1; 9 bases agree with TRBD1. Germline-derived CDR1 and CDR2 are MDHEN and SYDVKM. Losses at the gene ends were 4 bases for V and 8 bases for J; bases not matched to a gene: 3. This CDR3 region has 13 residues. In nucleotides, the CDR3 is TGTGCCAGCAGTTCCGGGACAGGGTATGAGCAGTTCTTC. Translating gives CASSSGTGYEQFF.

This clone was seen a few times. The V and J genes are TRBV27 and TRBJ2-3; perhaps TRBD2 as D (5 bases). V lost 5 bases, J lost 5 bases, and 14 bases lay in between. CDR1 is MNHEY, CDR2 SMNVEV, per germline (reference sequence). This CDR3 is built from 14 residues. The CDR3: CASSLRVREDTQYF. Written as DNA, the CDR3 is TGTGCCAGCAGTCTCCGTGTGAGGGAAGATACGCAGTATTTT.

The chain combines TRBV5-4 with TRBJ1-2, with D unclear. Germline values: CDR1 SGHNT, CDR2 YYREEE (reference sequence). CDR3 length equals 14 residues. The V gene lost 1 base and the J gene lost 4 bases, with 11 bases spanning the gap. CDR3 protein: CASSLFRYSYGYTF. CDR3 nucleotide sequence: TGTGCCAGCAGCTTGTTCCGGTATTCCTATGGCTACACCTTC. Looking up the rest from reference TRBV5-4 and TRBJ1-2 gives the full variable domain: ETGVTQSPTHLIKTRGQQVTLRCSSQSGHNTVSWYQQALGQGPQFIFQYYREEENGRGNFPPRFSGLQFPNYSSELNVNALELDDSALYLCASSLFRYSYGYTFGSGTRLTVV.

The J gene is TRBJ2-7, the V gene TRBV11-2; tentatively, D is TRBD1 (7 bases). The CDR3 extends over 16 amino acids. In germline, CDR1 is SGHAT, CDR2 FQNNGV. V was shortened by 6 bases and J by 1 base, with 19 bases between the two germline ends. Here the CDR3 reads CASRPRLGGTSYEQYF. CDR3 DNA sequence: TGTGCCAGCAGACCTCGACTAGGGGGCACATCCTACGAGCAGTACTTC.

The chain combines TRBV13 with TRBJ2-1; 10 bases match TRBD2. From germline, CDR1 is PRHDT and CDR2 FYEKMQ (reference sequence). J lost 6 bases, V lost 0 bases, and 8 bases had no gene match. The CDR3 has 17 residues. The CDR3 region is CASSLGLAGSATNEQFF. The CDR3 bases are TGTGCCAGCAGCTTAGGACTAGCGGGGTCAGCCACCAATGAGCAGTTCTTC.

This clone was counted a few times. The sample has other DNA sequences that encode this CDR3 too. The genes are TRBV28 and TRBJ2-1; TRBD1 or TRBD2 may be the D gene (5 bases each). Germline-derived CDR1 and CDR2 are MDHEN and SYDVKM. The CDR3 runs 16 residues. V dropped 5 bases and J dropped 0 bases, with 14 bases sitting between them. The CDR3 DNA is TGTGCCAGCAGTCTCCGGGGCGGTAGCTCCTACAATGAGCAGTTCTTC. Encoded protein: CASSLRGGSSYNEQFF.

This clone was observed a handful of times. The sample has other DNA sequences that encode this CDR3 too. The gene calls are TRBV9 and TRBJ2-3; D is uncertain. The CDR3 spans 14 residues. The V end was cut by 2 bases, the J end by 0 bases, with 7 bases between. CDR1 is SGDLS, CDR2 YYNGEE, per germline. For the CDR3, the DNA is TGTGCCAGCAGCGTTGACTCTAGCACAGATACGCAGTATTTT. The encoded protein is CASSVDSSTDTQYF.

This chain connects TRBV7-2 to TRBJ1-5, with TRBD1 as a possible D gene (5 bases). The CDR3 extends over 13 amino acids. The ends were cut back, 2 bases at V and 4 bases at J, with 6 bases in the middle. CDR1 and CDR2 from the germline V gene are SGHTA and FQGNSA. DNA of the CDR3: TGTGCCAGCAGCTTAAGACAGAATCAGCCCCAGCATTTT. Its translation: CASSLRQNQPQHF.

The chain uses TRBV4-3 and TRBJ2-1; D possibly corresponds to TRBD2 (5 bases). The CDR3 consists of 17 residues. V was shortened by 1 base and J by 0 bases, with 13 bases between the two germline ends. The germline V gene encodes CDR1 LGHNA and CDR2 YSLEER. The CDR3: CASSQALRRSSYNEQFF. The DNA for the CDR3 is TGCGCCAGCAGCCAAGCTTTGCGGAGGAGCTCCTACAATGAGCAGTTCTTC.

The table lists this clone with a few counts. V gene TRBV5-1 combines with J gene TRBJ2-4; 10 bases are shared with TRBD2. There are 19 residues in the CDR3. Germline lookup yields CDR1 SGHRS and CDR2 YFSETQ. V dropped 0 bases and J dropped 3; count of bases not matched to a gene: 12. The CDR3 region has the DNA TGCGCCAGCAGCTTGGTTGACAGCGGGAGGGCCGGGGTCAAAAACATTCAGTACTTC. Protein: CASSLVDSGRAGVKNIQYF.

This clone showed up just a few times. The chain uses TRBV5-1 and TRBJ1-4; unclear D gene. The CDR3 sequence is 17 residues long. Germline V gene sequence: CDR1 SGHRS, CDR2 YFSETQ. V was trimmed by 2 bases and J by 7 bases, leaving 21 bases between them. The DNA for the CDR3 is TGCGCCAGCAGCTTAGAGGGTTCCATATCCGGCGGTGAAAAACTGTTTTTT. Its translation is CASSLEGSISGGEKLFF.

This chain connects TRBV7-2 to TRBJ2-1, with D tentatively TRBD1 (6 bases). The germline CDR1 and CDR2 sequences are SGHTA and FQGNSA. The V end was cut by 1 base, the J end by 0 bases, with 16 bases between. This CDR3 has 18 amino acids. The CDR3 region is CASSLVGRGFSSYNEQFF. The CDR3 bases are TGTGCCAGCAGCTTAGTGGGCAGGGGCTTCAGCTCCTACAATGAGCAGTTCTTC.

In this sample, this clone turned up a few times. The chain uses TRBV7-9 and TRBJ2-4; 10 bases are a match to TRBD1. With V trimmed by 5 bases and J by 7 bases, 5 bases remained unmatched. From germline, CDR1 is SEHNR and CDR2 FQNEAQ (reference sequence). The CDR3 loop spans 14 amino acids. CDR3 sequence (DNA): TGTGCCAGCAGCCAAGTGGACAGGGGGAACATTCAGTACTTC. Encoded protein: CASSQVDRGNIQYF.

In nucleotides, the CDR3 is TGTGCCAGCAGTTTATCGGACAGGCAGGTTGAAAAACTGTTTTTT. It encodes CASSLSDRQVEKLFF. This chain uses TRBV28 with TRBJ1-4; 7 bases match TRBD1. This CDR3 has 15 residues. Germline lookup yields CDR1 MDHEN and CDR2 SYDVKM. V was pared by 1 base and J by 7 bases, with 6 bases of the junction left unmatched.

This clone came up a few times. The chain links TRBV5-4 to TRBJ2-3; TRBD2 matches 12 bases. The CDR3 sequence is 17 residues long. The germline CDR1 and CDR2 sequences are SGHNT and YYREEE (reference sequence). J lost 4 bases, V lost 4 bases, and 10 bases had no gene match. In DNA form, the CDR3 reads TGTGCCAGCAGCCTAAGGACTAGCGGGAAGGTTTCAGATACGCAGTATTTT. It specifies CASSLRTSGKVSDTQYF. The full variable domain, rest sourced from reference TRBV5-4 and TRBJ2-3, is ETGVTQSPTHLIKTRGQQVTLRCSSQSGHNTVSWYQQALGQGPQFIFQYYREEENGRGNFPPRFSGLQFPNYSSELNVNALELDDSALYLCASSLRTSGKVSDTQYFGPGTRLTVL.

The chain links TRBV2 to TRBJ2-3; tentative D call: TRBD1 (6 bases). V was pared by 6 bases and J by 2 bases, with 18 bases between. In germline, CDR1 is SNHLY, CDR2 FYNNEI. CDR3 length equals 16 residues. The CDR3 is CASSIVGQTFTDTQYF. For the CDR3, the DNA is TGTGCCAGCAGCATAGTTGGACAGACCTTCACAGATACGCAGTATTTT.

This clone was seen a handful of times. DNA for the CDR3: TGTGCCAGCAGCCCGGTTATGAGGCAGGACTACGAGCAGTACTTC. It codes for CASSPVMRQDYEQYF. V is TRBV7-9 and J is TRBJ2-7; no clear D gene. This CDR3 spans 15 amino acids. From germline, CDR1 is SEHNR and CDR2 FQNEAQ (reference sequence). V lost 5 bases and J lost 3, with 17 bases in between.

This clone was counted many times. The genes are TRBV18 and TRBJ1-4; D ambiguous. Germline V gives CDR1 KGHSH, CDR2 LQKENI. Trimming stripped 4 bases from V and 8 bases from J, with 11 bases between. This CDR3 spans 13 amino acids. In DNA, the CDR3 is TGTGCCAGCTCACTTGACACGGCGGAAAAACTGTTTTTT. Translated: CASSLDTAEKLFF.

This clone was seen a handful of times. The chain recombines TRBV14 with TRBJ2-7; D might be TRBD1 (6 bases). There are 13 residues in the CDR3. Trimming pared 5 bases from V and 6 bases from J, leaving 14 bases between. The germline CDR1 and CDR2 sequences are SGHDN and FVKESK. CDR3 coding DNA: TGTGCCAGCAGCGGAGCAGGGACACTCGAGCAGTACTTC. Amino acids: CASSGAGTLEQYF. Together with reference TRBV14 and TRBJ2-7, the CDR3 gives the full variable domain: EAGVTQFPSHSVIEKGQTVTLRCDPISGHDNLYWYRRVMGKEIKFLLHFVKESKQDESGMPNNRFLAERTGGTYSTLKVQPAELEDSGVYFCASSGAGTLEQYFGPGTRLTVT.

This clone was counted only a few times. The chain links TRBV6-5 to TRBJ2-3; 8 nucleotides match TRBD2. Germline V gene sequence: CDR1 MNHEY, CDR2 SVGAGI. The ends lost 2 bases at V and 4 bases at J; junction bases unmatched: 8. The CDR3 extends over 16 amino acids. The CDR3 loop is CASSYGQAGAADTQYF. The CDR3 coding sequence is TGTGCCAGCAGTTACGGTCAAGCGGGAGCTGCAGATACGCAGTATTTT.

The V and J genes are TRBV4-2 and TRBJ2-1; D call uncertain. Germline CDR1 is LGHNA and CDR2 is YNFKEQ. This CDR3 has 14 residues. Trimming shortened V by 0 bases and J by 10 bases, and 13 bases separated the two germline ends. In nucleotides, the CDR3 is TGTGCCAGCAGCCAAGACCCTCAGGTTAGGGAGCAGTTCTTC. This encodes CASSQDPQVREQFF.

This clone appeared a few times. V usage is TRBV2 and J usage is TRBJ2-5; unclear D gene. The V and J ends lost 7 bases and 0 bases respectively, with 6 bases between them. The CDR3 extends over 12 amino acids. Germline values: CDR1 SNHLY, CDR2 FYNNEI. This chain's CDR3 is CASTGYQETQYF. DNA for the CDR3: TGTGCCAGCACAGGCTACCAAGAGACCCAGTACTTC. Full variable domain (missing parts from reference TRBV2 and TRBJ2-5): EPEVTQTPSHQVTQMGQEVILRCVPISNHLYFYWYRQILGQKVEFLVSFYNNEISEKSEIFDDQFSVERPDGSNFTLKIRSTKLEDSAMYFCASTGYQETQYFGPGTRLLVL.